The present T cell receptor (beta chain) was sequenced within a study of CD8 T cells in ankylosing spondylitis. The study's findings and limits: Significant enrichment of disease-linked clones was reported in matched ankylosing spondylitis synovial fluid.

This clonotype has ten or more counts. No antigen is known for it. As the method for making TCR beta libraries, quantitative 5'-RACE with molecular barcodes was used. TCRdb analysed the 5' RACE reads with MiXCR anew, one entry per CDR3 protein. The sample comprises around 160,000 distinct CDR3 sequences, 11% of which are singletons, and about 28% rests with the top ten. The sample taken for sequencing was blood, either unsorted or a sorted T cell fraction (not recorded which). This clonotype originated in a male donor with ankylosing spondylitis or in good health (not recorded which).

Here the CDR3 reads CASSSDGQLTDTQYF. The CDR3 region has the DNA TGCGCCAGCAGCTCGGACGGGCAGCTCACAGATACGCAGTATTTT. The gene calls are TRBV5-1 and TRBJ2-3, with D unclear. V was trimmed by 3 bases and J by 2 bases, leaving 13 bases between them. This CDR3 spans 15 amino acids. From germline, CDR1 is SGHRS and CDR2 YFSETQ.